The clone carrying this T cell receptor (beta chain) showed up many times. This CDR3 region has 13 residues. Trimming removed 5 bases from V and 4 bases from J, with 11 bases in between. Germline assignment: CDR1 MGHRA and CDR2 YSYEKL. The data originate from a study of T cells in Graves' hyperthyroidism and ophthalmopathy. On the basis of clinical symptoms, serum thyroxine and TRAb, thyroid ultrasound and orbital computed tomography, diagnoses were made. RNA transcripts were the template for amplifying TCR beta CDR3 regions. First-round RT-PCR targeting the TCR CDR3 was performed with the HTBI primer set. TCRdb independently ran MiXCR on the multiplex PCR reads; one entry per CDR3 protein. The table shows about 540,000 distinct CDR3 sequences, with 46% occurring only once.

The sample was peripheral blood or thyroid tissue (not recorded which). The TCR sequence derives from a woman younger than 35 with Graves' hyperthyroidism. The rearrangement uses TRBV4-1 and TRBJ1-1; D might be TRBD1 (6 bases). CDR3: CASSKQGRTEAFF. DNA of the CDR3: TGCGCCAGCAGCAAGCAGGGGCGCACTGAAGCTTTCTTT.